This T cell receptor beta chain was recorded in a study of somatic mutations in T cells in chronic GVHD (dated by TCRdb to about 2020). A word on this clone: Its antigen remains unidentified. Per-base quality was not reported, and no clone a single base away is much larger than it.

For sorting, staining was done with anti-CD3, anti-CD4, anti-CD8 and a Vbeta20 antibody from the IOTest Beta Mark kit on a FACSAria III, reaching purity above 97%. Mononuclear cells were isolated by Ficoll-Paque PLUS density gradient centrifugation from peripheral blood that had been collected in sodium heparin tubes. CD4+ Vbeta20+, CD4+ Vbeta20-, and CD8+ T cell fractions were FACS-sorted before TCRbeta deep sequencing. Including cysteine and phenylalanine, the CDR3 has 16 amino acids. Of all the DNA, just the CDR3 is kept, 48 bases in frame from base 1. From the germline V gene (reference sequence), CDR1 is SGHNT and CDR2 is YYREEE. Germline trimming amounts to 4 bases on V and 1 base on J, with 8 as the count of junction bases outside the gene matches. Genomic DNA was isolated and then used for TCRbeta deep sequencing. TCRbeta CDR3 sequencing and initial data processing were performed as a commercial service with the immunoSEQ assay. Per the authors' processing: Reads were demultiplexed, adapter and primer sequences removed, similar clones merged by frequency-ratio clustering, and V, D, J genes annotated with IMGT. TCRdb's version of the immuneACCESS table is confined to in-frame rearrangements and falls short of the full clone set. An unresolved V gene accounts for under half of the shortfall where checked; the remainder is of unknown origin. V and J calls and clone size are as listed in that table; D and trimming were resolved from the DNA. Present in this sample are 13,000 or so clones, around 80% of which were seen just once. Together, the top ten hold 32% of the sample.

The receptor was derived from a male patient aged 50 to 59 with chronic graft-versus-host disease. Some T cells may be donor cells from the graft after a transplant. The sequenced material came from Vbeta20-negative CD4+ T cells from blood. Sample cell subset or site, as interpreted from the label and publication: CD4+ T cells sorted as TCR Vbeta20 negative by flow cytometry. The V and J genes are TRBV5-4 and TRBJ1-1, with 9 central nucleotides matching TRBD1. The CDR3 loop reads CASSQTPGQGNTEAFF. The DNA is TGTGCCAGCAGCCAAACCCCGGGACAGGGGAACACTGAAGCTTTCTTT.